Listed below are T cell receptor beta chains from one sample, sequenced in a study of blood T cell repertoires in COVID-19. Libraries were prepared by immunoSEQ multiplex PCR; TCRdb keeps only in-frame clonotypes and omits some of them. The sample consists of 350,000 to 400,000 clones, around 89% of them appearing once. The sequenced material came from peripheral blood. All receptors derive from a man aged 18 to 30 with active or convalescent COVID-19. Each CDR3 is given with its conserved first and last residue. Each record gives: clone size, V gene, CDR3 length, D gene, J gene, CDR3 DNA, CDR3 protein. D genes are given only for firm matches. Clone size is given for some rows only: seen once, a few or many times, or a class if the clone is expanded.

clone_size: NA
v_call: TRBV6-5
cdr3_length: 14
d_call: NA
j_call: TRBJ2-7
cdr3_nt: TGTGCCAGCAGTTTGGTCGGGAGTTCCTACGAGCAGTACTTC
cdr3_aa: CASSLVGSSYEQYF

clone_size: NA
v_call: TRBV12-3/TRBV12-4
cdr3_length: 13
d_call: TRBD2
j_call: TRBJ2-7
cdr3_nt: TGTGCCAGCAGGGATACCGGGACTACCGAGCAGTACTTC
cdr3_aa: CASRDTGTTEQYF

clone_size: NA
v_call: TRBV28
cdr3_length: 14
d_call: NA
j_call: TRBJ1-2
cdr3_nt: TGTGCCAGCAGTTTACCGGGACAACTTCATGGCTACACCTTC
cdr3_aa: CASSLPGQLHGYTF

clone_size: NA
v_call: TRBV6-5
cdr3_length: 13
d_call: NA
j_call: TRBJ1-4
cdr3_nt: TGTGCCAGCAGGGGACAAAAGAATGAAAAACTGTTTTTT
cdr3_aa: CASRGQKNEKLFF

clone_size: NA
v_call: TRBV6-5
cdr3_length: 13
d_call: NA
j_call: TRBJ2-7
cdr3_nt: TGTGCTTCTCATCCAGGGGTCTCCTACGAGCAGTACTTC
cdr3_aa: CASHPGVSYEQYF

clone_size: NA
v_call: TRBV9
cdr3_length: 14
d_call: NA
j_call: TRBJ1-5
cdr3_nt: TGTGCCAGCAGCCTTACAGGGTCGAATCAGCCCCAGCATTTT
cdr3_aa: CASSLTGSNQPQHF

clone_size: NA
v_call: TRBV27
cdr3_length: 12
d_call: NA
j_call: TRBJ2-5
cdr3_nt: TGTGCCAGCAGTAAGTCAGGGGAGACCCAGTACTTC
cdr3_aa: CASSKSGETQYF

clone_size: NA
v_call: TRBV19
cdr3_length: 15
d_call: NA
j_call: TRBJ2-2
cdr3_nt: TGTGCCAGTTCCCACGGCACTATATACACCGGGGAGCTGTTTTTT
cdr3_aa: CASSHGTIYTGELFF

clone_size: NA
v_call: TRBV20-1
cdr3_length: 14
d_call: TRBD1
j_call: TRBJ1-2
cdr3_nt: TGCAGTGCTAGTAACCTGGGACAGGGTGAGGGCTACACCTTC
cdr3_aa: CSASNLGQGEGYTF

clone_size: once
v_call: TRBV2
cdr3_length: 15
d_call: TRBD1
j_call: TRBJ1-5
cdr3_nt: TGTGCCAGCAGTAAACAGGGGGCGGGAAATCAGCCCCAGCATTTT
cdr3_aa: CASSKQGAGNQPQHF

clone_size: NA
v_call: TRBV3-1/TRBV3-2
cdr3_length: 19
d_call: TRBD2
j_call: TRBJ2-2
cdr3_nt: TGTGCCAGCAGCCAAGGTCCCCCCGGGGCGGGAGGGCGGACCGGGGAGCTGTTTTTT
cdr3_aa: CASSQGPPGAGGRTGELFF

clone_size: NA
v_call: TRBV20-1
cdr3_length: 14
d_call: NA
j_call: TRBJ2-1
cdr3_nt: TGCAGTGCTAGTCCGGGGGGCGCGATCAATGAGCAGTTCTTC
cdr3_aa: CSASPGGAINEQFF

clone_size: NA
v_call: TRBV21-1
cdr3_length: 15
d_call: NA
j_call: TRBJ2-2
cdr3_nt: TGTGCCAGCAGCATCCGAGTTAGCGGCACCGGGGAGCTGTTTTTT
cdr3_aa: CASSIRVSGTGELFF

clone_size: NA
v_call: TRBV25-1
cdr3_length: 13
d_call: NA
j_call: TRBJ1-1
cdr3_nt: TGTGCCAGCAGTGAGGATAGGGGCACTGAAGCTTTCTTT
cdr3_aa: CASSEDRGTEAFF

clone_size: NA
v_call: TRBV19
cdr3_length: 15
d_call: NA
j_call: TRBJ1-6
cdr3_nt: TGTGCCAGTAGTATAAGCCGGAGCTATAATTCACCCCTCCACTTT
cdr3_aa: CASSISRSYNSPLHF

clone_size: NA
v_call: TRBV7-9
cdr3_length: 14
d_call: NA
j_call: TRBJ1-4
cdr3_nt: TGTGCCAGCAGCTTTCGGACAGATAATGAAAAACTGTTTTTT
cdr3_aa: CASSFRTDNEKLFF

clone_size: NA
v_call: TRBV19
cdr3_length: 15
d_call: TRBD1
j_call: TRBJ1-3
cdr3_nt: TGTGCCAGTAGACAGGGGCTGAGCTCTGGAAACACCATATATTTT
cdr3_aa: CASRQGLSSGNTIYF

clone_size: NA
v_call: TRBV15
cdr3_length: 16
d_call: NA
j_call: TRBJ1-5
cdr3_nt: TGTGCCACCAGCCCCTGGGGGGTAAGGGGAAATCAGCCCCAGCATTTT
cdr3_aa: CATSPWGVRGNQPQHF

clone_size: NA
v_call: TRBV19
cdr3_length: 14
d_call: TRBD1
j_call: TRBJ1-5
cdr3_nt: TGTGCCAGTAGTAGCGGACAGGCGATTCAGCCCCAGCATTTT
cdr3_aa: CASSSGQAIQPQHF